This passage covers 6 T cell receptor beta chains from one sample sequenced in a study of T cell responses to AZD1222 COVID-19 vaccine. The protocol was immunoSEQ multiplex PCR, while the TCRdb copy is restricted to in-frame clones and leaves out a portion. The sample shows 170,000 or so clones, about 90% of them seen only once. The source material was peripheral blood, sampled 28 days after the second AZD1222 dose. Receptor source: an adult who received the AZD1222 COVID-19 vaccine.

This clone has just a few counts. This rearrangement joins TRBV7-2 to TRBJ2-1; TRBD1 is a possible D gene (5 bases). V lost 2 bases to trimming and J lost 9 bases, with 14 bases between them. Germline V lookup: CDR1 SGHTA, CDR2 FQGNSA. The CDR3 runs to 14 residues. This chain's CDR3 is CASSLLTGRLEQFF. As DNA, the CDR3 is TGTGCCAGCAGCTTATTAACAGGACGCCTTGAGCAGTTCTTC.

The V call is TRBV19, the J call TRBJ1-6; 9 bases fit TRBD1. This CDR3 is 15 amino acids long. J gave up 6 bases and V 4 bases, and 4 bases lay outside the gene matches. Per germline, CDR1 LNHDA and CDR2 SQIVND (reference sequence). CDR3 region: CASSRTGDGNSPLHF. The CDR3 nucleotides read TGTGCCAGTAGTAGGACAGGGGACGGTAATTCACCCCTCCACTTT.

V usage is TRBV5-5 and J usage is TRBJ1-4; D is unclear. Per the germline V gene, CDR1 is SGHKS and CDR2 is YYEKEE (reference sequence). Trimming left V 1 base short and J 8 bases short, with 12 bases between. The CDR3 has 14 residues. The CDR3 sequence is CASSLFVGSEKLFF. In DNA form, the CDR3 reads TGTGCCAGCAGCTTGTTTGTCGGCAGCGAAAAACTGTTTTTT. Full variable domain (remainder filled in from reference TRBV5-5 and TRBJ1-4): DAGVTQSPTHLIKTRGQQVTLRCSPISGHKSVSWYQQVLGQGPQFIFQYYEKEERGRGNFPDRFSARQFPNYSSELNVNALLLGDSALYLCASSLFVGSEKLFFGSGTQLSVL.

This chain joins TRBV7-8 and TRBJ1-2; 8 positions agree with TRBD1. Per germline, CDR1 SGHVS and CDR2 FQNEAQ. J gave up 6 bases and V 4 bases, and 7 bases lay outside the gene matches. The CDR3 is made up of 14 amino acids. The CDR3 sequence is CASSSRTGFDGYTF. In nucleotides, the CDR3 is TGTGCCAGCAGCTCCAGGACAGGGTTCGATGGCTACACCTTC. The full variable domain, rest sourced from reference TRBV7-8 and TRBJ1-2, is GAGVSQSPRYKVAKRGQDVALRCDPISGHVSLFWYQQALGQGPEFLTYFQNEAQLDKSGLPSDRFFAERPEGSVSTLKIQRTQQEDSAVYLCASSSRTGFDGYTFGSGTRLTVV.

This rearrangement joins TRBV9 to TRBJ2-5; D remains ambiguous. V lost 0 bases and J lost 4, with 10 bases in between. The CDR3 has 14 amino acids. Germline V gene sequence: CDR1 SGDLS, CDR2 YYNGEE. CDR3 sequence: CASSVDSARETQYF. The CDR3, as DNA: TGTGCCAGCAGCGTAGATTCCGCGAGAGAGACCCAGTACTTC.

The chain combines TRBV23-1 with TRBJ1-2; D gene uncertain. TRBV23-1 is assigned to the ORF class and has an uncertain function. Trimming removed 6 bases from V and 5 bases from J, with 22 bases in between. CDR3 length: 16 amino acids. The CDR3 bases are TGCGCCAGCAGCCAAAGGTTGTGGGTTAATGGGTATGGCTACACCTTC. Its protein product is CASSQRLWVNGYGYTF.